This TCR beta chain was documented in a study of T cell responses to AZD1222 COVID-19 vaccine. General observations from the study: Among AZD1222 vaccinees, only five to seven were seropositive at baseline. Unmutated variant regions are reportedly targeted by nearly half of spike-specific TCRs. A mostly white British donor set with more females was recruited, and clonal diversity was possibly underestimated.

The CDR3 has 16 amino acids. Between the trimmed V and J ends, which lost 6 bases and 4 bases, there was a span of 19 bases. Germline V gene sequence: CDR1 MDHEN, CDR2 SYDVKM. This table comes from immunoSEQ multiplex PCR, and its TCRdb copy is limited to in-frame clones, with some not included. The sample contains some 140,000 clones, roughly 93% of which appear only once. A remark on this clone: What it binds is unknown.

This TCR was recovered from an adult in good health. This chain connects TRBV28 to TRBJ1-5, with D unresolved. Here the sequenced sample was peripheral blood, taken on day 0 of AZD1222 vaccination. CDR3 nucleotide sequence: TGTGCCAGCAGCAAACGGTTTGGGCTCGGTAATCAGCCCCAGCATTTT. Its translation: CASSKRFGLGNQPQHF.